The 7 T cell receptor beta chains below come from one sample, sequenced in a study of T cell repertoires in cytomegalovirus infection. TCRdb called the reads again in MiXCR, with one record for every CDR3 protein. The data contain 100,000 to 150,000 distinct CDR3 sequences, less than 9.5% of them seen just once; the ten biggest clones take up 10%. Sequencing input: PBMCs. Receptor source: a human donor in good health (CMV status not recorded). Some clones in this sample may be carry-over from other donors' samples.

This clonotype appeared many times. The CDR3 protein is CASSVVPQNTDTQYF. CDR3 in DNA: TGTGCCAGCAGCGTAGTGCCACAGAACACAGATACGCAGTATTTT. This chain connects TRBV9 to TRBJ2-3; D gene uncertain. The germline V gene has CDR1 SGDLS and CDR2 YYNGEE. V was cut by 0 bases and J by 2 bases, with 10 bases left in between. The CDR3 is 15 amino acids.

This clonotype was seen at least ten times. The rearrangement uses TRBV7-8 and TRBJ2-3, with a tentative D call TRBD1 (6 bases). CDR1 is SGHVS and CDR2 is FQNEAQ in the germline V gene. The CDR3 is 14 residues long. V lost 1 base and J 2 bases, leaving 7 bases between the germline ends. This chain's CDR3 is CASSLGTDTDTQYF. CDR3 bases: TGTGCCAGCAGCTTAGGGACAGACACAGATACGCAGTATTTT. Filled out from reference TRBV7-8 and TRBJ2-3, the complete variable domain reads GAGVSQSPRYKVAKRGQDVALRCDPISGHVSLFWYQQALGQGPEFLTYFQNEAQLDKSGLPSDRFFAERPEGSVSTLKIQRTQQEDSAVYLCASSLGTDTDTQYFGPGTRLTVL.

The chain joins TRBV10-3 to TRBJ1-1; D might be TRBD1 (5 bases). The V gene lost 4 bases and the J gene lost 1 base, with 7 bases spanning the gap. Germline V gene sequence: CDR1 ENHRY, CDR2 SYGVKD. The CDR3 covers 13 residues. Written as DNA, the CDR3 is TGTGCCATCAGTGTAGGGGAGAACACTGAAGCTTTCTTT. Translation: CAISVGENTEAFF.

This clonotype was recorded many times. The genes are TRBV28 and TRBJ2-3, with 7 bases aligning to TRBD1. Trimming took 7 bases from V and 0 from J; bases not matched to a gene: 10. The CDR3 is 16 amino acids. Per the germline V gene, CDR1 is MDHEN and CDR2 is SYDVKM. CDR3 DNA sequence: TGTGCCAGCACCCTACAGGGGACCGCTAGCACAGATACGCAGTATTTT. Protein sequence: CASTLQGTASTDTQYF.

This clonotype was picked up many times. The chain employs TRBV5-4 and TRBJ2-7; D possibly corresponds to TRBD1 (6 bases). The germline V gene has CDR1 SGHNT and CDR2 YYREEE (reference sequence). This CDR3 has 13 amino acids. The V end was cut by 4 bases, the J end by 7 bases, with 15 bases between. For the CDR3, the DNA is TGTGCCAGCAGCACTGGGACACTAGGAGAGCAGTACTTC. This encodes CASSTGTLGEQYF.

This clonotype was observed a few times. The chain recombines TRBV5-1 with TRBJ2-6, with D tentatively TRBD1 (5 bases). V was cut by 0 bases and J by 4 bases, with 11 bases left in between. Germline CDR1 SGHRS, CDR2 YFSETQ. The CDR3 is made up of 16 amino acids. Written as DNA, the CDR3 is TGCGCCAGCAGCTTGGAACAGGCCTCCGGGGCCAACGTCCTGACTTTC. It encodes CASSLEQASGANVLTF.

This clonotype was seen at least ten times. The chain uses TRBV7-2 and TRBJ2-7; the match to TRBD2 covers 13 bases. This CDR3 spans 16 amino acids. Unmatched junction bases numbered 4, after V lost 3 bases and J lost 2 bases. Germline CDR1 is SGHTA and CDR2 is FQGNSA. The CDR3 loop reads CASSLRLAGGTYEQYF. CDR3 nucleotides: TGTGCCAGCAGCTTGCGACTAGCGGGGGGTACCTACGAGCAGTACTTC.